One and the same sample provided the 2 T cell receptor beta chains below, sequenced in a study of OX40 agonist ivuxolimab in advanced cancers. Sequencing was performed with immunoSEQ multiplex PCR; in TCRdb, only in-frame clones are kept and a portion is missing. The sample includes roughly 60,000 clones, about 81% of them seen just once. Sequencing used CD4+ or CD8+ T cells sorted from blood, obtained in a trial of the OX40 agonist ivuxolimab. These receptors all stem from an adult with an advanced solid tumor such as melanoma, head and neck, liver or kidney cancer.

This chain uses TRBV7-2 with TRBJ1-5, with D unresolved. The V end was cut by 2 bases, the J end by 4 bases, with 12 bases between. The CDR3 runs 15 residues. CDR1 and CDR2 (germline): SGHTA, FQGNSA. The CDR3 protein is CASSLSGAINQPQHF. The DNA of the CDR3 is TGTGCCAGCAGCTTATCGGGCGCCATTAATCAGCCCCAGCATTTT.

The chain joins TRBV19 to TRBJ2-5; the match to TRBD1 covers 11 bases. TRBJ2-7 matches the DNA end more closely, so the J call is doubtful. The CDR3 extends over 13 amino acids. CDR1 is LNHDA, CDR2 SQIVND, per germline (reference sequence). CDR3 in DNA: TGTGCCAGTACCAGGACAGGGGGCCTCGAGCAGTACTTC. It codes for CASTRTGGLEQYF.